This is a list of T cell receptor beta chains from one sample in a study of T cell changes during pregnancy in multiple sclerosis. TCRdb's table, derived via immunoSEQ multiplex PCR, lists solely in-frame clones and lacks some. The sample lists under 50,000 clones; just under 95% were seen once. Specimen: CD4+ T cells from peripheral blood mononuclear cells, collected in the first trimester of pregnancy. These receptors came from a female donor with multiple sclerosis, enrolled in a pregnancy study. CDR3s include the opening cysteine and the closing phenylalanine or tryptophan. The D gene is left open where the match is weak. Size tells how often a clone was seen (once, few, many) or the class of an expanded clone, and some rows leave it out.

CDR3nt: TGTGCCAGCAGTTACTCATGGGAGGCCGGCCCCAAGCAGTACTTC
CDR3aa: CASSYSWEAGPKQYF
j_gene: TRBJ2-7
abundance: NA
v_gene: TRBV6-5
d_gene: NA

CDR3nt: TGTGCCAGCAGCGTAGGTCCAGCGGGCCACACCGGGGAGCTGTTTTTT
CDR3aa: CASSVGPAGHTGELFF
j_gene: TRBJ2-2
abundance: NA
v_gene: TRBV9
d_gene: NA

CDR3nt: TGTGCCAGCAGCCGTTCTGAGGGGGCGTACGAGCAGTACTTC
CDR3aa: CASSRSEGAYEQYF
j_gene: TRBJ2-7
abundance: NA
v_gene: TRBV6-5
d_gene: TRBD1

CDR3nt: TGTGCCAGCAGTCCCAGGGTCCACGAGCAGTACTTC
CDR3aa: CASSPRVHEQYF
j_gene: TRBJ2-7
abundance: NA
v_gene: TRBV28
d_gene: NA

CDR3nt: TGTGCCAGCAGTTTATCTTCGGGGTCGGGATATGGCTACACCTTC
CDR3aa: CASSLSSGSGYGYTF
j_gene: TRBJ1-2
abundance: NA
v_gene: TRBV28
d_gene: NA

CDR3nt: TGTGCCAGCATCATGGACAGGGTCTACAATGAGCAGTTCTTC
CDR3aa: CASIMDRVYNEQFF
j_gene: TRBJ2-1
abundance: NA
v_gene: TRBV6-1
d_gene: TRBD1

CDR3nt: TGTGCCAGCAGCCCACAGGGGGCGATGAGCTCCTACGAGCAGTACTTC
CDR3aa: CASSPQGAMSSYEQYF
j_gene: TRBJ2-7
abundance: NA
v_gene: TRBV21-1
d_gene: NA

CDR3nt: TGTGCCAGCAGCTTAAGTCGCCTAGCGGGAGTTAAAGCCGGGGAGCTGTTTTTT
CDR3aa: CASSLSRLAGVKAGELFF
j_gene: TRBJ2-2
abundance: few
v_gene: TRBV7-2
d_gene: TRBD2

CDR3nt: TGTGCCAGTAGTATTCGGCGCAGGGCCGAGTTTCCTGAAAAACTGTTTTTT
CDR3aa: CASSIRRRAEFPEKLFF
j_gene: TRBJ1-4
abundance: once
v_gene: TRBV19
d_gene: NA

CDR3nt: TGTGCCAGCAGCGTAGATCCAGCAGGGGCGGCGAACACTGAAGCTTTCTTT
CDR3aa: CASSVDPAGAANTEAFF
j_gene: TRBJ1-1
abundance: NA
v_gene: TRBV9
d_gene: NA

CDR3nt: TGTGCCAGCAGTTACCTAGCGGGAGGGACCTACAATGAGCAGTTCTTC
CDR3aa: CASSYLAGGTYNEQFF
j_gene: TRBJ2-1
abundance: NA
v_gene: TRBV6-5
d_gene: TRBD2

CDR3nt: TGTGCCAGCAGTGGTAGGGAGGGTCCACAAGAGACCCAGTACTTC
CDR3aa: CASSGREGPQETQYF
j_gene: TRBJ2-5
abundance: NA
v_gene: TRBV2
d_gene: TRBD2

CDR3nt: TGTGCCAGCAGCTCGGACAGGTCAAACACCGGGGAGCTGTTTTTT
CDR3aa: CASSSDRSNTGELFF
j_gene: TRBJ2-2
abundance: NA
v_gene: TRBV5-8
d_gene: TRBD1

CDR3nt: TGTGCCAGCCTTAATACAGGGGTGGCCAAAAACATTCAGTACTTC
CDR3aa: CASLNTGVAKNIQYF
j_gene: TRBJ2-4
abundance: NA
v_gene: TRBV19
d_gene: TRBD1

CDR3nt: TGTGCCAGCAGCTTAGTCCGGGGGACGCGGGAAAAACTGTTTTTT
CDR3aa: CASSLVRGTREKLFF
j_gene: TRBJ1-4
abundance: NA
v_gene: TRBV11-2
d_gene: NA

CDR3nt: TGCAGCGTTATAATATGGGCAGCCACGAACACTGAAGCTTTCTTT
CDR3aa: CSVIIWAATNTEAFF
j_gene: TRBJ1-1
abundance: NA
v_gene: TRBV29-1
d_gene: NA

CDR3nt: TGCGCCAGCAGCTCGCCGGGACAGGGGAACTATGGCTACACCTTC
CDR3aa: CASSSPGQGNYGYTF
j_gene: TRBJ1-2
abundance: NA
v_gene: TRBV5-1
d_gene: TRBD1

CDR3nt: TGTGCCAGCTCAGATACTAGGCCCGTGGAGACCCAGTACTTC
CDR3aa: CASSDTRPVETQYF
j_gene: TRBJ2-5
abundance: NA
v_gene: TRBV18
d_gene: NA

CDR3nt: TGTGCCAGCAGCTTAAGGGGCTTCGTAGATGAGCAGTTCTTC
CDR3aa: CASSLRGFVDEQFF
j_gene: TRBJ2-1
abundance: NA
v_gene: TRBV7-8
d_gene: NA

CDR3nt: TGTGCCAGCAGCGTGGGACTAGTGGGAGAGCAGTACTTC
CDR3aa: CASSVGLVGEQYF
j_gene: TRBJ2-7
abundance: NA
v_gene: TRBV9
d_gene: TRBD2

CDR3nt: TGTGCCAGCAGCGTAGTGTCAGGGGCTGGAAACACCATATATTTT
CDR3aa: CASSVVSGAGNTIYF
j_gene: TRBJ1-3
abundance: NA
v_gene: TRBV9
d_gene: NA

CDR3nt: TGTGCCAGCAGCCGGGAGTATAGCAATCAGCCCCAGCATTTT
CDR3aa: CASSREYSNQPQHF
j_gene: TRBJ1-5
abundance: few
v_gene: TRBV2
d_gene: NA

CDR3nt: TGTGCCTGGAAGACAGGACAAGAGACCCAGTACTTC
CDR3aa: CAWKTGQETQYF
j_gene: TRBJ2-5
abundance: NA
v_gene: TRBV30
d_gene: NA

CDR3nt: TGTGCCATCAGTGCACTAGCGGGAGAGGGGGCAGAGACCCAGTACTTC
CDR3aa: CAISALAGEGAETQYF
j_gene: TRBJ2-5
abundance: NA
v_gene: TRBV10-3
d_gene: TRBD2

CDR3nt: TGCGCCAGCAGCCAGAGACAGGGGGCGTCGGCGGGAGGACCAGATACGCAGTATTTT
CDR3aa: CASSQRQGASAGGPDTQYF
j_gene: TRBJ2-3
abundance: NA
v_gene: TRBV4-1
d_gene: TRBD1

CDR3nt: TGTGCCAGCAGCACATCGGGATACGAGCAGTACTTC
CDR3aa: CASSTSGYEQYF
j_gene: TRBJ2-7
abundance: NA
v_gene: TRBV7-6
d_gene: NA

CDR3nt: TGTGCCATCAGTGAGTCGGGTAGCGGGAGCCGCCGTATCTCCTACGAGCAGTACTTC
CDR3aa: CAISESGSGSRRISYEQYF
j_gene: TRBJ2-7
abundance: NA
v_gene: TRBV10-3
d_gene: TRBD2

CDR3nt: TGTGCCACCGGGACCGGGACTAGCGGAATCTACGAGCAGTACTTC
CDR3aa: CATGTGTSGIYEQYF
j_gene: TRBJ2-7
abundance: NA
v_gene: TRBV11-2
d_gene: TRBD2

CDR3nt: TGTGCCAGCATCCGACAGGGTTTGTATCAGCCCCAGCATTTT
CDR3aa: CASIRQGLYQPQHF
j_gene: TRBJ1-5
abundance: NA
v_gene: TRBV6-1
d_gene: TRBD1

CDR3nt: TGTGCCAGTAGTATAGGTGGGACAGGGGGCTCGATAGCCGGGGAGCTGTTTTTT
CDR3aa: CASSIGGTGGSIAGELFF
j_gene: TRBJ2-2
abundance: NA
v_gene: TRBV19
d_gene: TRBD1

CDR3nt: TGTGCCAGCAGCAAATGGAAGTACGGACTAGCGGGATGCAGTTCCTACAATGAGCAGTTCTTC
CDR3aa: CASSKWKYGLAGCSSYNEQFF
j_gene: TRBJ2-1
abundance: NA
v_gene: TRBV21-1
d_gene: NA

CDR3nt: TGTGCCAGCAGCTTGGACCCGGGGAACTACAATGAGCAGTTCTTC
CDR3aa: CASSLDPGNYNEQFF
j_gene: TRBJ2-1
abundance: NA
v_gene: TRBV5-4
d_gene: NA

CDR3nt: TGTGCCAGCAGGGCAAAGACAGGGGACCACTATGGCTACACCTTC
CDR3aa: CASRAKTGDHYGYTF
j_gene: TRBJ1-2
abundance: NA
v_gene: TRBV2
d_gene: TRBD1

CDR3nt: TGCGCCAGCAGCTTGTCTAGCCCCACAGATACGCAGTATTTT
CDR3aa: CASSLSSPTDTQYF
j_gene: TRBJ2-3
abundance: few
v_gene: TRBV5-1
d_gene: NA

CDR3nt: TGTGCCAGCAGTGAAGGGGACATGAACACTGAAGCTTTCTTT
CDR3aa: CASSEGDMNTEAFF
j_gene: TRBJ1-1
abundance: few
v_gene: TRBV2
d_gene: NA

CDR3nt: TGTGCCAGCAGCTTAGGGGGCCACGAGCAGTACTTC
CDR3aa: CASSLGGHEQYF
j_gene: TRBJ2-7
abundance: NA
v_gene: TRBV7-2
d_gene: NA

CDR3nt: TGTGCCAGCAGTCCCCGGGACAGGGGGCGGGAGACCCAGTACTTC
CDR3aa: CASSPRDRGRETQYF
j_gene: TRBJ2-5
abundance: NA
v_gene: TRBV6-6
d_gene: TRBD1

CDR3nt: TGTGCCAGCTCACCGGCCGGGACAGCTAATGAAAAACTGTTTTTT
CDR3aa: CASSPAGTANEKLFF
j_gene: TRBJ1-4
abundance: NA
v_gene: TRBV18
d_gene: TRBD1

CDR3nt: TGTGCCAGCAGTTTATTCGGGACTAGCGGGAGGGCCGGTGCCAAAAACATTCAGTACTTC
CDR3aa: CASSLFGTSGRAGAKNIQYF
j_gene: TRBJ2-4
abundance: NA
v_gene: TRBV27
d_gene: TRBD2

CDR3nt: TGTGCCAGCAGCCCCTGGACAAAGGGGAGGTCGGGCTATGGCTACACCTTC
CDR3aa: CASSPWTKGRSGYGYTF
j_gene: TRBJ1-2
abundance: once
v_gene: TRBV7-2
d_gene: NA

CDR3nt: TGTGCCAGCAGGTATAACAGGGTGAACACTGAAGCTTTCTTT
CDR3aa: CASRYNRVNTEAFF
j_gene: TRBJ1-1
abundance: NA
v_gene: TRBV13
d_gene: NA

CDR3nt: TGTGCCAGCAGTTTCAGGGGTCGCGGCTACGAGCAGTACTTC
CDR3aa: CASSFRGRGYEQYF
j_gene: TRBJ2-7
abundance: NA
v_gene: TRBV27
d_gene: NA

CDR3nt: TGCAGCGTGATAGCGCGGGGCGCAGATACGCAGTATTTT
CDR3aa: CSVIARGADTQYF
j_gene: TRBJ2-3
abundance: NA
v_gene: TRBV29-1
d_gene: NA

CDR3nt: TGTGCCAGCAGTTTCGGGACTAGGGGGGGCCATGAGCAGTTCTTC
CDR3aa: CASSFGTRGGHEQFF
j_gene: TRBJ2-1
abundance: once
v_gene: TRBV28
d_gene: TRBD2

CDR3nt: TGTGCCAGCTCACCCGTGCAGGGAAAAGGCAATCAGCCCCAGCATTTT
CDR3aa: CASSPVQGKGNQPQHF
j_gene: TRBJ1-5
abundance: NA
v_gene: TRBV18
d_gene: NA

CDR3nt: TGTGCCAGCAGCCAAGATGCTCCGGGACTAGCCAAAAACATTCAGTACTTC
CDR3aa: CASSQDAPGLAKNIQYF
j_gene: TRBJ2-4
abundance: NA
v_gene: TRBV4-2
d_gene: NA

CDR3nt: TGTGCCAGTAGTATGTGGAACCGGATAGGGGCTTACAATGAGCAGTTCTTC
CDR3aa: CASSMWNRIGAYNEQFF
j_gene: TRBJ2-1
abundance: NA
v_gene: TRBV19
d_gene: NA

CDR3nt: TGTGCCAGTAGTACCCTAGCGGGACACGAGCAGTACTTC
CDR3aa: CASSTLAGHEQYF
j_gene: TRBJ2-7
abundance: NA
v_gene: TRBV19
d_gene: TRBD2

CDR3nt: TGTGCCACCAGCACCCTTCTGGGACTAGCCTACAATGAGCAGTTCTTC
CDR3aa: CATSTLLGLAYNEQFF
j_gene: TRBJ2-1
abundance: once
v_gene: TRBV15
d_gene: TRBD2

CDR3nt: TGTGCCAGCAACCCGACAGGGCCCAATCAGCCCCAGCATTTT
CDR3aa: CASNPTGPNQPQHF
j_gene: TRBJ1-5
abundance: NA
v_gene: TRBV6-5
d_gene: TRBD1

CDR3nt: TGTGCCAGCAACCAGGGTTTTTATGGCTACACCTTC
CDR3aa: CASNQGFYGYTF
j_gene: TRBJ1-2
abundance: NA
v_gene: TRBV2
d_gene: NA

CDR3nt: TGTGCCACCAGTCGGGGAAACACCGGGGAGCTGTTTTTT
CDR3aa: CATSRGNTGELFF
j_gene: TRBJ2-2
abundance: NA
v_gene: TRBV15
d_gene: NA

CDR3nt: TGTGCCAGCAGCCTCGGCGTGGGGGTCCAGCGGGGCTATGGCTACACCTTC
CDR3aa: CASSLGVGVQRGYGYTF
j_gene: TRBJ1-2
abundance: few
v_gene: TRBV7-8
d_gene: NA

CDR3nt: TGCGCCAGCAGCCCAGGGACACAATCACGCACAGATACGCAGTATTTT
CDR3aa: CASSPGTQSRTDTQYF
j_gene: TRBJ2-3
abundance: NA
v_gene: TRBV5-1
d_gene: NA

CDR3nt: TGTGCCAGCAGCTCCCTCCTAACTAGCGGGATGGCCAAAAACATTCAGTACTTC
CDR3aa: CASSSLLTSGMAKNIQYF
j_gene: TRBJ2-4
abundance: NA
v_gene: TRBV7-9
d_gene: TRBD2

CDR3nt: TGCGCCAGCAGTGATCAGGGAGGGGCCTACGAGCAGTACTTC
CDR3aa: CASSDQGGAYEQYF
j_gene: TRBJ2-7
abundance: NA
v_gene: TRBV10-2
d_gene: TRBD2